The 30 T cell receptor beta chains below all came from one sample that was sequenced in a study of Ad26.COV2.S vaccination and SARS-CoV-2 variants. Some clones are missing from TCRdb's copy, which holds only in-frame ones; the method was immunoSEQ multiplex PCR. The sample lists 300,000 to 400,000 clones, 90% occurring once. Treatment in this sample: about 20 received Ad26.COV2.S at low or high dose, single or two shots; several received placebo; per-sample allocation not given. Samples were taken on day 63 after the first vaccine or placebo injection. Sequencing was performed on peripheral blood, taken in a trial of Ad26.COV2.S vaccine versus placebo. These receptors all come from a person aged 18-65 years who received the Ad26.COV2.S COVID-19 vaccine or a placebo.

This clone was observed a single time. The chain has TRBV4-1 and TRBJ2-2, with D tentatively TRBD2 (6 bases). This CDR3 is 18 amino acids long. Germline loops: CDR1 MGHRA, CDR2 YSYEKL. Trimming took 3 bases from V and 7 from J, leaving 24 bases between them. The CDR3 sequence is CASSQKTGSRLFFGELFF. The CDR3 DNA reads as TGCGCCAGCAGCCAGAAGACCGGGAGCCGCCTATTTTTCGGGGAGCTGTTTTTT.

This chain connects TRBV2 to TRBJ2-7; D gene ambiguous. CDR3 length equals 11 residues. CDR1 is SNHLY and CDR2 is FYNNEI in the germline V gene. With 5 bases removed from V and 3 bases from J, the gap between germline ends came to 5 bases. In nucleotides, the CDR3 is TGTGCCAGCAGTCCCATCTACGAGCAGTACTTC. This translates into CASSPIYEQYF. Complete variable domain (other parts from reference TRBV2 and TRBJ2-7): EPEVTQTPSHQVTQMGQEVILRCVPISNHLYFYWYRQILGQKVEFLVSFYNNEISEKSEIFDDQFSVERPDGSNFTLKIRSTKLEDSAMYFCASSPIYEQYFGPGTRLTVT.

Note on this clone: This same CDR3 is encoded by further DNA sequences in the sample. The V call is TRBV28, the J call TRBJ1-5; D possibly corresponds to TRBD1 (5 bases). The CDR3 has 15 residues. The V end lost 5 bases, the J end lost 3 bases, and 14 bases lay between the germline ends. Germline values: CDR1 MDHEN, CDR2 SYDVKM. Written as DNA, the CDR3 is TGTGCCAGCAGTCCCCCCGGGGCCTACAATCAGCCCCAGCATTTT. Its translation is CASSPPGAYNQPQHF.

This clone occurred once. V usage is TRBV27 and J usage is TRBJ2-3; no clear D. Germline V lookup: CDR1 MNHEY, CDR2 SMNVEV (reference sequence). Trimming cost V 7 bases and J 2 bases, with 10 bases left between them. This CDR3 contains 13 residues. The CDR3 nucleotides read TGTGCCAGCAAACCGGAAAACACAGATACGCAGTATTTT. It codes for CASKPENTDTQYF.

This chain joins TRBV3-1 (or the pseudogene TRBV3-2) and TRBJ1-2; 10 bases line up with TRBD1. The J segment lost 7 bases and the V segment lost 3 bases, leaving 14 bases of the junction unmatched. CDR1 is LGHDT and CDR2 is YNNKEL in the germline V gene (reference sequence). The CDR3 is made up of 17 amino acids. The CDR3 spells CASSHSMPGTGVCGYTF. CDR3 coding DNA: TGTGCCAGCAGCCATTCAATGCCCGGGACAGGGGTTTGTGGCTACACCTTC.

The V call is TRBV13, the J call TRBJ2-5; a possible D gene is TRBD2 (6 bases). CDR3 length equals 15 residues. Germline CDR1 and CDR2: PRHDT and FYEKMQ (reference sequence). Trimming left V 0 bases short and J 2 bases short, with 10 bases between. The CDR3 region has the DNA TGTGCCAGCAGCTTAGGACTAGCTTCACAAGAGACCCAGTACTTC. Protein product: CASSLGLASQETQYF.

The count of this clone is one. The rearrangement joins TRBV6-2 or TRBV6-3 to TRBJ2-2; no firm D call. V lost 2 bases, J lost 3 bases, and 4 bases lay in between. The CDR3 spans 13 residues. Germline values: CDR1 MNHEY, CDR2 SVGEGT. The CDR3 coding sequence is TGTGCCAGCAGTTACAGAGACACCGGGGAGCTGTTTTTT. Its protein is CASSYRDTGELFF.

This clone occurred once. J is TRBJ2-7 and V is TRBV4-1; TRBD2 aligns across 9 bases. The CDR3 contains 14 residues. The junction had 4 bases not matched to a gene; V was cut back by 3 bases and J by 4 bases. Germline V gene data show CDR1 as MGHRA and CDR2 as YSYEKL. CDR3 DNA sequence: TGCGCCAGCAGCCAGATAGCGGGAGAATACGAGCAGTACTTC. It is translated as CASSQIAGEYEQYF.

The table lists this clone with a few counts. The chain has TRBV3-1 (or the pseudogene TRBV3-2) and TRBJ1-1, with D unclear. Trimming left V 0 bases short and J 1 base short, with 12 bases between. Germline V lookup: CDR1 LGHDT, CDR2 YNNKEL (reference sequence). There are 16 residues in the CDR3. CDR3 bases: TGTGCCAGCAGCCAAGATAGAACAGTTCGGAACACTGAAGCTTTCTTT. Protein: CASSQDRTVRNTEAFF.

The rearrangement links TRBV29-1 to TRBJ1-1; D gene ambiguous. CDR1 SQVTM and CDR2 ANQGSEA come from the germline V gene. V was pared by 3 bases and J by 2 bases, with 10 bases between. The CDR3 covers 13 residues. The CDR3 reads CSVESFFNTEAFF. The CDR3 bases are TGCAGCGTTGAGAGTTTTTTTAACACTGAAGCTTTCTTT.

V usage is TRBV4-1 and J usage is TRBJ1-6; 10 bases are a match to TRBD1. Germline V gene sequence: CDR1 MGHRA, CDR2 YSYEKL. The CDR3 contains 14 residues. Trimming cost V 4 bases and J 10 bases; bases outside gene matches: 4. The chain's CDR3 is CASSPTDRGSPLHF. The CDR3 DNA reads TGCGCCAGCAGCCCAACGGACAGGGGGTCACCCCTCCACTTT.

V is TRBV5-1 and J is TRBJ2-3, with 7 positions matching TRBD1. Trimming at V came to 3 bases and at J to 3 bases, leaving 4 bases not matched to a gene. Germline loops: CDR1 SGHRS, CDR2 YFSETQ. CDR3 size: 14 residues. CDR3 in amino acids: CASSSRDRTDTQYF. Written as DNA, the CDR3 is TGCGCCAGCAGCTCCCGGGACAGAACAGATACGCAGTATTTT.

The CDR3 DNA sequence: TGTGCCAGCAGCCCCGCCCCCAGCATCGGGGAGACCCAGTACTTC. Its translation is CASSPAPSIGETQYF. This chain joins TRBV7-3 and TRBJ2-5; unclear D gene. With 5 bases removed from V and 5 bases from J, the gap between germline ends came to 18 bases. The CDR3 covers 15 residues. Germline CDR1 is SGHTA and CDR2 is FQGTGA.

This CDR3 is CASTREDRGYTF. The CDR3 bases are TGTGCCAGCACCCGGGAGGATAGGGGCTACACCTTC. The chain couples TRBV7-9 to TRBJ1-2, with unresolved D. The CDR3 runs to 12 residues. CDR1 is SEHNR, CDR2 FQNEAQ, per germline (reference sequence). V was cut by 7 bases and J by 8 bases, with 14 bases left in between.

The rearrangement links TRBV10-3 to TRBJ1-1, with 8 positions matching TRBD1. Germline CDR1 reads ENHRY; CDR2 reads SYGVKD. The trim removed 3 bases at V and 7 bases at J, leaving 13 bases unmatched. This CDR3 has 16 residues. The CDR3 loop reads CAISDSDRGREGEAFF. The CDR3 DNA sequence: TGTGCCATCAGTGACTCCGACAGGGGCCGCGAGGGTGAAGCTTTCTTT.

The chain recombines TRBV6-5 with TRBJ1-1; D is unresolved. The CDR3 is made up of 13 amino acids. The germline V gene has CDR1 MNHEY and CDR2 SVGAGI. The V gene lost 2 bases and the J gene lost 9 bases, with 13 bases spanning the gap. The CDR3: CASSYSLPTKAFF. In DNA form, the CDR3 reads TGTGCCAGCAGTTACAGCTTACCGACTAAAGCTTTCTTT.

This chain joins TRBV10-1 and TRBJ2-7, with 7 bases fitting TRBD1. CDR3 length: 12 amino acids. The junction had 2 bases not matched to a gene; V was cut back by 3 bases and J by 6 bases. Germline V CDR1 and CDR2: WNHNN, SYGVQD (reference sequence). The CDR3 region has the DNA TGCGCCAGCAGTGAACAGGGGACCGAGCAGTACTTC. Protein sequence: CASSEQGTEQYF.

V usage is TRBV6-5 and J usage is TRBJ1-1; D not resolved. Germline CDR1 reads MNHEY; CDR2 reads SVGAGI. The V end lost 8 bases, the J end lost 0 bases, and 4 bases lay between the germline ends. The CDR3 covers 11 residues. The CDR3 DNA is TGTGCCAGCTTCATGAACACTGAAGCTTTCTTT. This translates into CASFMNTEAFF.

This chain links TRBV5-1 with TRBJ2-5; the D is unclear. This CDR3 contains 15 residues. Germline lookup yields CDR1 SGHRS and CDR2 YFSETQ. V shed 1 base and J shed 1 base, with 11 bases lying between them. CDR3 sequence reads: CASSLRQPAQETQYF. In nucleotides, the CDR3 is TGCGCCAGCAGCTTGAGGCAGCCAGCCCAAGAGACCCAGTACTTC.

The J gene is TRBJ1-1, the V gene TRBV29-1; D gene unclear. The germline V gene has CDR1 SQVTM and CDR2 ANQGSEA. This CDR3 contains 12 residues. With 5 bases removed from V and 2 bases from J, the gap between germline ends came to 9 bases. CDR3 region: CSVSWGNTEAFF. CDR3 in DNA: TGCAGCGTTAGTTGGGGAAACACTGAAGCTTTCTTT. The entire variable domain, with the rest obtained from reference TRBV29-1 and TRBJ1-1, is as follows: SAVISQKPSRDICQRGTSLTIQCQVDSQVTMMFWYRQQPGQSLTLIATANQGSEATYESGFVIDKFPISRPNLTFSTLTVSNMSPEDSSIYLCSVSWGNTEAFFGQGTRLTVV.

The chain joins TRBV3-1 (or the pseudogene TRBV3-2) to TRBJ2-2; D tentatively fits TRBD1 or TRBD2 (5 bases each). This CDR3 is built from 13 residues. V was trimmed by 4 bases and J by 6 bases, leaving 9 bases between them. The V gene's germline CDR1 is LGHDT and CDR2 YNNKEL (reference sequence). CDR3 residues: CASSLRGPGELFF. The CDR3 DNA reads as TGTGCCAGCAGCCTACGGGGACCCGGGGAGCTGTTTTTT.

The chain links TRBV12-5 to TRBJ1-1; D is uncertain. Germline CDR1 and CDR2: LGHNT and FRNRAP. Deletions cut 6 bases from V and 4 bases from J, with 15 bases between. The CDR3 has 14 residues. The CDR3 DNA sequence: TGTGCTAGTGGACTAACCCTACCCGGCACTGAAGCTTTCTTT. Encoded protein: CASGLTLPGTEAFF.

V usage is TRBV3-1 (or the pseudogene TRBV3-2) and J usage is TRBJ2-2; D perhaps matches TRBD1 (5 bases). The germline CDR1 and CDR2 sequences are LGHDT and YNNKEL (reference sequence). Trimming took 6 bases from V and 2 from J, leaving 7 bases between them. CDR3 length equals 13 residues. The DNA of the CDR3 is TGTGCCAGCAGACAGGCAAACACCGGGGAGCTGTTTTTT. Amino acids: CASRQANTGELFF.

The chain recombines TRBV18 with TRBJ2-7, with 9 bases lining up with TRBD1. The CDR3 has 16 amino acids. The V and J ends lost 3 bases and 2 bases, in that order; junction bases with no gene match: 8. Germline loops: CDR1 KGHSH, CDR2 LQKENI. The CDR3 protein is CASSPAGTGRAYEQYV. The CDR3 DNA reads as TGTGCCAGCTCACCGGCCGGGACAGGGAGGGCCTACGAGCAGTACGTC.

The chain links TRBV11-2 to TRBJ2-4, with TRBD2 identical over 7 bases. The V and J ends lost 5 bases and 6 bases, in that order; junction bases with no gene match: 10. Per the germline V gene, CDR1 is SGHAT and CDR2 is FQNNGV. CDR3 length equals 15 residues. The CDR3 DNA sequence: TGTGCCAGCAGCCTCGAGGCTTGGGGGGGAAACATTCAGTACTTC. Protein product: CASSLEAWGGNIQYF.

The V call is TRBV4-3, the J call TRBJ2-1; TRBD1 is a possible D gene (6 bases). V was shortened by 0 bases and J by 7 bases, with 13 bases between the two germline ends. Germline V gene data show CDR1 as LGHNA and CDR2 as YSLEER. This CDR3 is built from 15 residues. The CDR3 loop reads CASSQEGAHWNEQFF. Here the CDR3 DNA reads TGCGCCAGCAGCCAAGAGGGGGCGCATTGGAATGAGCAGTTCTTC.

The chain joins TRBV4-3 to TRBJ2-3; D is ambiguous. V was trimmed by 4 bases and J by 1 base, leaving 12 bases between them. This CDR3 region has 15 residues. Per germline, CDR1 LGHNA and CDR2 YSLEER. The CDR3 coding sequence is TGCGCCAGCAGCCTGGCTCGGTACGGCACAGATACGCAGTATTTT. Protein: CASSLARYGTDTQYF.

The chain combines TRBV19 with TRBJ2-4; 7 bases map to TRBD1. The junction had 9 bases not matched to a gene; V was cut back by 7 bases and J by 3 bases. The length of the CDR3 is 15 residues. Germline V gives CDR1 LNHDA, CDR2 SQIVND (reference sequence). In nucleotides, the CDR3 is TGTGCCAGTATCCCAGGGGGAACGGGCAAAAACATTCAGTACTTC. It encodes CASIPGGTGKNIQYF.

The V call is TRBV12-3 or TRBV12-4, the J call TRBJ2-5; D is unclear. Trimming left V 6 bases short and J 4 bases short, with 9 bases between. CDR3 length equals 12 residues. CDR3: CASSWGRETQYF. The DNA of the CDR3 is TGTGCCAGCAGCTGGGGTAGAGAGACCCAGTACTTC.

The V call is TRBV19, the J call TRBJ1-2, with TRBD1 matching over 8 bases. Germline values: CDR1 LNHDA, CDR2 SQIVND (reference sequence). The trim removed 5 bases at V and 4 bases at J, leaving 12 bases unmatched. The CDR3 runs 16 residues. CDR3 DNA: TGTGCCAGTAGTCCTTTCCCGGGACAGGCTTTCTATGGCTACACCTTC. Its protein is CASSPFPGQAFYGYTF.